This T cell receptor beta chain was recovered during a study of OX40 agonist ivuxolimab in advanced cancers. General observations from the study: Dose levels from 0.1 to 3.0 mg/kg saw CD4+ and CD8+ blood T cells expand clonally by week 6. Averaged across samples, CD8+ T cells carried more expanded clones than CD4+ did.

Worth noting for this clone: The antigen remains undetermined.

Measured with immunoSEQ multiplex PCR; TCRdb has only the in-frame clones, and not every one. The sample records approximately 82,000 clones, around 86% being singletons. CDR1 and CDR2 (germline): SGHRS, YFSETQ. This CDR3 spans 16 amino acids. V lost 5 bases to trimming and J lost 4 bases; unmatched junction nucleotides: 8. This sequence originates from an adult with an advanced solid tumor such as melanoma, head and neck, liver or kidney cancer. The J gene is TRBJ2-2, the V gene TRBV5-1; 10 nucleotides match TRBD2. Sequencing used CD4+ or CD8+ T cells sorted from blood, obtained in a trial of the OX40 agonist ivuxolimab. CDR3 sequence reads: CASSLLAGSGTGELFF. DNA for the CDR3: TGCGCCAGCAGTTTACTAGCGGGAAGCGGCACCGGGGAGCTGTTTTTT.